The 16 T cell receptor beta chains below all came from one sample that was sequenced in a study of cytomegalovirus exposure and HLA in healthy donors. PCR used 60 Vbeta primers and 13 Jbeta primers. Sequenced by immunoSEQ multiplex PCR; TCRdb stores in-frame clones only, minus some. Seen here are about 180,000 clones, 77% observed once, and the top ten hold 3.5% to 4.5%. The source material was PBMCs. The receptors here all came from a woman in her sixties in good health and CMV-seropositive.

The J gene is TRBJ1-2, the V gene TRBV6-5; 11 nucleotides line up with TRBD1. There are 14 residues in the CDR3. CDR1 MNHEY and CDR2 SVGAGI come from the germline V gene. With V trimmed by 0 bases and J by 7 bases, 1 base remained unmatched. This CDR3 is CASSYSGTGGGYTF. CDR3 coding DNA: TGTGCCAGCAGTTACTCCGGGACAGGGGGTGGCTACACCTTC.

The gene calls are TRBV30 and TRBJ1-2; D not certain. CDR3 length: 12 residues. Per germline, CDR1 GTSNPN and CDR2 SVGIG (reference sequence). Trimming pared 4 bases from V and 8 bases from J, leaving 14 bases between. This CDR3 is CAWNEGRGGYTF. The CDR3 DNA is TGTGCCTGGAACGAGGGCCGTGGCGGCTACACCTTC.

The chain joins TRBV28 to TRBJ1-5; a possible D gene is TRBD1 (5 bases). This CDR3 region has 16 residues. Germline assignment: CDR1 MDHEN and CDR2 SYDVKM. V lost 5 bases and J lost 5, with 19 bases in between. CDR3 coding DNA: TGTGCCAGCAGTAAGGGCCGGACAAGAGGCGATCAGCCCCAGCATTTT. It yields the protein CASSKGRTRGDQPQHF. The whole variable domain, remainder taken from reference TRBV28 and TRBJ1-5, is DVKVTQSSRYLVKRTGEKVFLECVQDMDHENMFWYRQDPGLGLRLIYFSYDVKMKEKGDIPEGYSVSREKKERFSLILESASTNQTSMYLCASSKGRTRGDQPQHFGDGTRLSIL.

V is TRBV6-4 and J is TRBJ2-1, with TRBD1 matching 7 bases. The CDR3 runs 11 residues. The germline V gene encodes CDR1 MRHNA and CDR2 SNTAGT. V shed 6 bases and J 12 bases; nucleotides not matched to a gene: 5. DNA for the CDR3: TGTGCCAGCAGGACAGGGTCTGGGCAGTTCTTC. It encodes CASRTGSGQFF.

V is TRBV25-1 and J is TRBJ1-4; 8 bases fit TRBD1. The junction had 3 bases not matched to a gene; V was cut back by 3 bases and J by 6 bases. This CDR3 contains 14 residues. Germline values: CDR1 MGHDK, CDR2 SYGVNS. The CDR3 DNA follows: TGTGCCAGCAGTGAGGACAGGGTTTATGAAAAACTGTTTTTT. Translation gives CASSEDRVYEKLFF.

The CDR3 loop reads CSVEGAVGTEAFF. Written as DNA, the CDR3 is TGCAGCGTTGAGGGGGCGGTGGGCACTGAAGCTTTCTTT. The chain is built from TRBV29-1 and TRBJ1-1; a weak D match, TRBD1 (6 bases). CDR3 size: 13 residues. Trimming took off 3 bases at V and 4 bases at J, with 12 bases between the two ends. The germline V gene has CDR1 SQVTM and CDR2 ANQGSEA. The full variable domain, rest sourced from reference TRBV29-1 and TRBJ1-1, is SAVISQKPSRDICQRGTSLTIQCQVDSQVTMMFWYRQQPGQSLTLIATANQGSEATYESGFVIDKFPISRPNLTFSTLTVSNMSPEDSSIYLCSVEGAVGTEAFFGQGTRLTVV.

This clone was observed a few times. The chain combines TRBV19 with TRBJ2-5; tentatively, D is TRBD2 (5 bases). The V end was cut by 0 bases, the J end by 3 bases, with 8 bases between. Germline V CDR1 and CDR2: LNHDA, SQIVND (reference sequence). The CDR3 has 14 amino acids. DNA of the CDR3: TGTGCCAGTAGTATAGATGGACTTAAAGAGACCCAGTACTTC. It codes for CASSIDGLKETQYF.

This clone was counted only a few times. The chain is built from TRBV28 and TRBJ2-1; 7 nucleotides line up with TRBD2. V was clipped by 6 bases and J by 6 bases; unmatched bases: 26. CDR3 length: 20 amino acids. The germline V gene has CDR1 MDHEN and CDR2 SYDVKM. CDR3 sequence reads: CASRPPMGGSGGRAGNEQFF. In DNA, the CDR3 is TGTGCCAGCAGGCCCCCAATGGGTGGTTCCGGTGGGAGGGCCGGCAATGAGCAGTTCTTC.

CDR3 residues: CASSLAGQGLQETQYF. In nucleotides, the CDR3 is TGCGCCAGCAGCCTCGCCGGACAGGGTTTGCAAGAGACCCAGTACTTC. J is TRBJ2-5 and V is TRBV5-1; TRBD1 aligns across 8 bases. The CDR3 totals 16 residues. Germline V gives CDR1 SGHRS, CDR2 YFSETQ. V was pared by 4 bases and J by 2 bases, with 10 bases of the junction left unmatched.

V is TRBV10-3 and J is TRBJ2-5; 7 bases agree with TRBD2. Germline V lookup: CDR1 ENHRY, CDR2 SYGVKD. The V segment lost 3 bases and the J segment 2 bases; nucleotides outside the gene matches: 9. This CDR3 is 16 amino acids long. This CDR3 is CAISEVGAGTQETQYF. In DNA, the CDR3 is TGTGCCATCAGTGAAGTTGGAGCGGGGACGCAAGAGACCCAGTACTTC.

This clone showed up just a few times. The chain joins TRBV9 to TRBJ1-2; 7 bases are shared with TRBD1. Germline V gene sequence: CDR1 SGDLS, CDR2 YYNGEE. The CDR3 is made up of 15 amino acids. Trimming at V came to 0 bases and at J to 2 bases, leaving 4 bases not matched to a gene. In DNA form, the CDR3 reads TGTGCCAGCAGCGTAGGTCCAGGGGGGAACTATGGCTACACCTTC. Protein: CASSVGPGGNYGYTF. Combining the CDR3 with reference TRBV9 and TRBJ1-2 gives the whole variable domain DSGVTQTPKHLITATGQRVTLRCSPRSGDLSVYWYQQSLDQGLQFLIQYYNGEERAKGNILERFSAQQFPDLHSELNLSSLELGDSALYFCASSVGPGGNYGYTFGSGTRLTVV.

The genes are TRBV25-1 and TRBJ2-7; 7 bases are a match to TRBD1. Germline assignment: CDR1 MGHDK and CDR2 SYGVNS. V dropped 6 bases and J dropped 7; count of bases not matched to a gene: 9. This CDR3 has 13 amino acids. The CDR3 is CASRQTQGTEQYF. The CDR3 coding sequence is TGTGCCAGCAGACAGACACAGGGGACGGAGCAGTACTTC.

The chain carries TRBV7-2 and TRBJ2-2; no reliable D call. Trimming pared 0 bases from V and 4 bases from J, leaving 3 bases between. Germline values: CDR1 SGHTA, CDR2 FQGNSA. The CDR3 runs 13 residues. CDR3 protein: CASSLARTGELFF. CDR3 nucleotides: TGTGCCAGCAGCTTAGCGCGCACCGGGGAGCTGTTTTTT. The whole variable domain, remainder taken from reference TRBV7-2 and TRBJ2-2, is GAGVSQSPSNKVTEKGKDVELRCDPISGHTALYWYRQSLGQGLEFLIYFQGNSAPDKSGLPSDRFSAERTGGSVSTLTIQRTQQEDSAVYLCASSLARTGELFFGEGSRLTVL.

DNA of the CDR3: TGTGCCAGCAGTTTAGGGGCGGCGGGGGGGCACGAGCAGTACTTC. Translated, it gives CASSLGAAGGHEQYF. This chain connects TRBV28 to TRBJ2-7; 9 nucleotides match TRBD2. The V and J ends lost 2 bases and 5 bases, in that order; junction bases with no gene match: 7. CDR1 is MDHEN, CDR2 SYDVKM, per germline. This CDR3 comprises 15 residues.

V usage is TRBV28 and J usage is TRBJ1-2; no clear D. The germline V gene encodes CDR1 MDHEN and CDR2 SYDVKM. The CDR3 is made up of 14 amino acids. V was trimmed by 6 bases and J by 7 bases, leaving 18 bases between them. CDR3 loop: CASSSPGGESGYTF. The CDR3 DNA follows: TGTGCCAGCAGCTCCCCCGGTGGTGAGAGTGGCTACACCTTC.

The chain recombines TRBV9 with TRBJ1-5; D is ambiguous. Deletions cut 3 bases from V and 7 bases from J, with 11 bases between. The CDR3 extends over 13 amino acids. Looked up from germline, CDR1 is SGDLS and CDR2 is YYNGEE. CDR3 protein: CASSAREGQPQHF. The DNA of the CDR3 is TGTGCCAGCAGCGCCCGGGAGGGACAGCCCCAGCATTTT.